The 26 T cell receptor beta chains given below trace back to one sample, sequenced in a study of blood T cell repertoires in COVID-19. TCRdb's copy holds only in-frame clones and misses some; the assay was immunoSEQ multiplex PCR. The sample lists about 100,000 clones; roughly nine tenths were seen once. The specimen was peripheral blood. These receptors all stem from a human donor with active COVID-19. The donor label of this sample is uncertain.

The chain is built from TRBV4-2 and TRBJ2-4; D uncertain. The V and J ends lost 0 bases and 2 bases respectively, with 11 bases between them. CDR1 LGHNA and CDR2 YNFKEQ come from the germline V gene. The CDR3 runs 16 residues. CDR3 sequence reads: CASSQDRSAPKNIQYF. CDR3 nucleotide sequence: TGTGCCAGCAGCCAAGATCGGAGCGCCCCCAAAAACATTCAGTACTTC.

The CDR3 sequence is CASSPGAGAQETQYF. The CDR3 bases are TGTGCCAGCAGTCCGGGCGCGGGGGCGCAAGAGACCCAGTACTTC. The chain couples TRBV5-8 to TRBJ2-5; possibly TRBD2 for D (7 bases). The CDR3 sequence is 15 residues long. V was shortened by 5 bases and J by 2 bases, with 16 bases between the two germline ends. Germline-derived CDR1 and CDR2 are SGHTS and YDEGEE.

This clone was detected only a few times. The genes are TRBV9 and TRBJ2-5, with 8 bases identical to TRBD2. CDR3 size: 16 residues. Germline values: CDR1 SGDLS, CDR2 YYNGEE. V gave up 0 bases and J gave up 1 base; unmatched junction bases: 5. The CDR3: CASSVVAGGSQETQYF. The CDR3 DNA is TGTGCCAGCAGCGTAGTGGCGGGGGGATCCCAAGAGACCCAGTACTTC.

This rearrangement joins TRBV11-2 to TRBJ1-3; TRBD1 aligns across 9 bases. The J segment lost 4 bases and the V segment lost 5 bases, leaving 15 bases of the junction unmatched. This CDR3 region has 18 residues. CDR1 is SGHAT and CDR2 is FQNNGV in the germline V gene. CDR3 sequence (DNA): TGTGCCAGCAGCCCGGGGACAGGGATGGAAGAGTCCGGAAACACCATATATTTT. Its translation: CASSPGTGMEESGNTIYF.

The CDR3 coding sequence is TGTGCCAGCTCACAGCTTGGCAGGGGATCAAATGAAAAACTGTTTTTT. It translates to CASSQLGRGSNEKLFF. The V call is TRBV18, the J call TRBJ1-4; D is possibly TRBD1 (6 bases). There are 16 residues in the CDR3. CDR1 is KGHSH and CDR2 is LQKENI in the germline V gene. Trimming removed 4 bases from V and 5 bases from J, with 17 bases in between.

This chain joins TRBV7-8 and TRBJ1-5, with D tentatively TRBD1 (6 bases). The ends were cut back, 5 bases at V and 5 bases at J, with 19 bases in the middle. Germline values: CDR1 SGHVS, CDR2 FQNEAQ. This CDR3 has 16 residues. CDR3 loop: CASSRQRGGRDQPQHF. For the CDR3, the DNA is TGTGCCAGCAGCCGTCAGAGGGGGGGCCGGGATCAGCCCCAGCATTTT.

CDR3 in DNA: TGTGCCAGCAGTCTTACTGCTGAAGCTTTCTTT. Amino acid sequence: CASSLTAEAFF. The chain combines TRBV12-3 or TRBV12-4 with TRBJ1-1; no firm D call. The V gene lost 5 bases and the J gene lost 6 bases, with 7 bases spanning the gap. The CDR3 is 11 residues long.

This CDR3 reads CASSIGTPTLGSGANVLTF. The CDR3 nucleotides are TGTGCCAGCAGCATTGGGACTCCGACGTTGGGCTCTGGGGCCAACGTCCTGACTTTC. The chain uses TRBV9 and TRBJ2-6; the D gene is possibly TRBD2 (6 bases). CDR1 is SGDLS, CDR2 YYNGEE, per germline. The length of the CDR3 is 19 residues. The V end was cut by 4 bases, the J end by 0 bases, with 20 bases between. The full variable domain, its missing parts supplied by reference TRBV9 and TRBJ2-6, is DSGVTQTPKHLITATGQRVTLRCSPRSGDLSVYWYQQSLDQGLQFLIQYYNGEERAKGNILERFSAQQFPDLHSELNLSSLELGDSALYFCASSIGTPTLGSGANVLTFGAGSRLTVL.

The chain's CDR3 is CAPAHVRDTQYF. The CDR3 region has the DNA TGTGCCCCTGCCCATGTGAGAGATACGCAGTATTTT. V is TRBV7-9 and J is TRBJ2-3; D gene uncertain. CDR3 length: 12 residues. The germline gives CDR1 SEHNR, CDR2 FQNEAQ (reference sequence). The V end lost 11 bases, the J end lost 5 bases, and 14 bases lay between the germline ends.

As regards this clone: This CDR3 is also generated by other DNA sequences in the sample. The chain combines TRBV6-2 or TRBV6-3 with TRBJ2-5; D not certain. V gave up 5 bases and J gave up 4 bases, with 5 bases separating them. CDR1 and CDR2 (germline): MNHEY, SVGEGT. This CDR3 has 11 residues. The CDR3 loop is CASSPGETQYF. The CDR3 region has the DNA TGTGCCAGCAGTCCGGGAGAGACCCAGTACTTC.

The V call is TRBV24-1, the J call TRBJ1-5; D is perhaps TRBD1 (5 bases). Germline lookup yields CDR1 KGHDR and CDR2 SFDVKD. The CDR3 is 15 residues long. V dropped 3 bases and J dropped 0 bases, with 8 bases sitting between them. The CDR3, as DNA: TGTGCCACCAGTGATGGACATCATAGCAATCAGCCCCAGCATTTT. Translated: CATSDGHHSNQPQHF.

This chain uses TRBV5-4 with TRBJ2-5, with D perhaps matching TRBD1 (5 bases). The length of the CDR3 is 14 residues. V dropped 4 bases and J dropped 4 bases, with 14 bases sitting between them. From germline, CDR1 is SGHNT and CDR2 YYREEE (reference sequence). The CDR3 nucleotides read TGTGCCAGCAGCCCATGGGGTCAGGGAGAGACCCAGTACTTC. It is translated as CASSPWGQGETQYF.

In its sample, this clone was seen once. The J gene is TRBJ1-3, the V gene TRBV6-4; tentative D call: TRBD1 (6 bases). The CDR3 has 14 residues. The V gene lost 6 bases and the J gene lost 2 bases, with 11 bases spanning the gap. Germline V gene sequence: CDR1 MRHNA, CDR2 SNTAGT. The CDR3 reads CASRAAGAGNTIYF. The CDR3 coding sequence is TGTGCCAGCAGGGCCGCAGGGGCTGGAAACACCATATATTTT.

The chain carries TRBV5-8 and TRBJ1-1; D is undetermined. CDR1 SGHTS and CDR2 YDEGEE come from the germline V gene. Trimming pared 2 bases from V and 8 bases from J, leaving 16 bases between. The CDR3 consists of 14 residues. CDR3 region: CASSFPDFRGEAFF. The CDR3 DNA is TGTGCCAGCAGCTTCCCGGACTTTCGGGGAGAAGCTTTCTTT. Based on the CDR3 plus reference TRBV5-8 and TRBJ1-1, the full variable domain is EAGVTQSPTHLIKTRGQQATLRCSPISGHTSVYWYQQALGLGLQFLLWYDEGEERNRGNFPPRFSGRQFPNYSSELNVNALELEDSALYLCASSFPDFRGEAFFGQGTRLTVV.

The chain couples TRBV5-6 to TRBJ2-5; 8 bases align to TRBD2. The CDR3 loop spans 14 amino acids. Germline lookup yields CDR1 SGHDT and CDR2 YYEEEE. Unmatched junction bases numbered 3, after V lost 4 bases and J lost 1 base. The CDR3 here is CASSAGTSQETQYF. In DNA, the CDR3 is TGTGCCAGCAGCGCAGGGACTAGCCAAGAGACCCAGTACTTC.

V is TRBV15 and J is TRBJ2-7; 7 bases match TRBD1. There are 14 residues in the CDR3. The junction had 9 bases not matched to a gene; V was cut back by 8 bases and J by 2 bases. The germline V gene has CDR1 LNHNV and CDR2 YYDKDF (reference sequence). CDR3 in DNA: TGTGCCACCTCTCGTGAACAGGGGACCTACGAGCAGTACTTC. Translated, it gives CATSREQGTYEQYF.

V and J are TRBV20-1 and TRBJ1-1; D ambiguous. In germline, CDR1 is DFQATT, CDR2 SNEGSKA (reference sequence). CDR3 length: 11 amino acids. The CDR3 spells CREAAKTEAFF. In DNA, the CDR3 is TGCAGGGAGGCAGCCAAGACTGAAGCTTTCTTT.

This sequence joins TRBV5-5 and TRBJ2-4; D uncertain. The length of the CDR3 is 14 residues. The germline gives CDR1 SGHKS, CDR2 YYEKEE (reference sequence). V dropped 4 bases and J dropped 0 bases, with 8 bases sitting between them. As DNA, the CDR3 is TGTGCCAGCAGCCCTACCCTAGCCAAAAACATTCAGTACTTC. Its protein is CASSPTLAKNIQYF.

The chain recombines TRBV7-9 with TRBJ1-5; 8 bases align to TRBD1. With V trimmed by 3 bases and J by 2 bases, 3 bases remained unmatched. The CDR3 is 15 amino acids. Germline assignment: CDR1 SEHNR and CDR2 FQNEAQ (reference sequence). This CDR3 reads CASSLPGQGNQPQHF. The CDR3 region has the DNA TGTGCCAGCAGCTTGCCGGGACAGGGCAATCAGCCCCAGCATTTT.

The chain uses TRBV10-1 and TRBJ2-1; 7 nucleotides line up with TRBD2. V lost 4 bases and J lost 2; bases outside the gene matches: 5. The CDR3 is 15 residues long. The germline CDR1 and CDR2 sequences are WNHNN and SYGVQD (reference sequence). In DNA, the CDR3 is TGCGCCAGCAGTGTCCTAGCGGCACCCTACAATGAGCAGTTCTTC. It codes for CASSVLAAPYNEQFF.

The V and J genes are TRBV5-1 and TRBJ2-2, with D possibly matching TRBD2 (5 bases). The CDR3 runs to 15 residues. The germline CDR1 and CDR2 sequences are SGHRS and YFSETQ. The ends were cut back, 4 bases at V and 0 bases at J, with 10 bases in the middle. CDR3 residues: CASSQTTANTGELFF. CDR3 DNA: TGCGCCAGCAGCCAGACTACAGCGAACACCGGGGAGCTGTTTTTT.

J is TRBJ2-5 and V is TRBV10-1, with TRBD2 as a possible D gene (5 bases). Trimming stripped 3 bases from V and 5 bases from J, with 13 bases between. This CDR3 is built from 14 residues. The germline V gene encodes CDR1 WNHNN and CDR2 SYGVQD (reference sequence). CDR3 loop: CASSEQLGRETQYF. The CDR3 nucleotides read TGCGCCAGCAGTGAACAACTAGGTAGGGAGACCCAGTACTTC.

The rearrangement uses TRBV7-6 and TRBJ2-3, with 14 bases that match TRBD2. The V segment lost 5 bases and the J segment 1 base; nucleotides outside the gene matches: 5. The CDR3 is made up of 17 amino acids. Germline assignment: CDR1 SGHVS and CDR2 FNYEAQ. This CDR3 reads CASSRGLAGARTDTQYF. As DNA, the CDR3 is TGTGCCAGCAGCAGGGGACTAGCGGGGGCACGCACAGATACGCAGTATTTT.

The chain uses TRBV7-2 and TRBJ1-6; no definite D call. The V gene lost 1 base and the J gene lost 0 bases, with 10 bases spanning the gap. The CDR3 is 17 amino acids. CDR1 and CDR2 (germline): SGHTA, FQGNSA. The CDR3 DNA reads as TGTGCCAGCAGCTTAGTTTTTCCGAGCTCCTATAATTCACCCCTCCACTTT. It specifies CASSLVFPSSYNSPLHF.

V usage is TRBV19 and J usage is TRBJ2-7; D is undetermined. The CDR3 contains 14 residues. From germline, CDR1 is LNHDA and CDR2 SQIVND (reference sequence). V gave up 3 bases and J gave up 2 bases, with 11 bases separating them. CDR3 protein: CASSMPSITYEQYF. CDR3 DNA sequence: TGTGCCAGTAGTATGCCCAGTATAACCTACGAGCAGTACTTC.

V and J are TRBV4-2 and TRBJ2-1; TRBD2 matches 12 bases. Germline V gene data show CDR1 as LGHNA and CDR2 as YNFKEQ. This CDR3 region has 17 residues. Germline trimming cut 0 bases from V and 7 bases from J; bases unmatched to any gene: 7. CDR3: CASSQDSLAGGLNEQFF. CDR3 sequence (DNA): TGTGCCAGCAGCCAAGATTCCCTAGCGGGGGGGCTAAATGAGCAGTTCTTC.